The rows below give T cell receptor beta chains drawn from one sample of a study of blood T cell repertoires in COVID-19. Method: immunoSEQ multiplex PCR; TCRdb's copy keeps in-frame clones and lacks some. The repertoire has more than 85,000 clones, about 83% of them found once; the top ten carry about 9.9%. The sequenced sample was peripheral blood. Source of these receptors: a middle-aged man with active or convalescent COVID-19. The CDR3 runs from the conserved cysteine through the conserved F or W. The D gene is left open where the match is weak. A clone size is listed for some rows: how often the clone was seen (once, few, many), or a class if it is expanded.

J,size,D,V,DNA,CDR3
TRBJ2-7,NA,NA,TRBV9,TGTGCCAGCAGCGCGAGGGTCGGCTACGAGCAGTACTTC,CASSARVGYEQYF
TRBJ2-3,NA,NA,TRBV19,TGTGCCAGTAGTATAAGAGGCGTAGGCAGGGTCACAGATACGCAGTATTTT,CASSIRGVGRVTDTQYF
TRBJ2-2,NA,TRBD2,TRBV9,TGTGCCAGCAGCGTGAGCGGGGGGGCGAACACCGGGGAGCTGTTTTTT,CASSVSGGANTGELFF
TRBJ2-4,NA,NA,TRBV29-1,TGCAGCGGGATGACAGATACTCTAGCCAAAAACATTCAGTACTTC,CSGMTDTLAKNIQYF
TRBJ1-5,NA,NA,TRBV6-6,TGTGCCAGCAGTTACAGGTCTCCAGGGGGCAATCAGCCCCAGCATTTT,CASSYRSPGGNQPQHF
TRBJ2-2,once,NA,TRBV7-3,TGTGCCAGCAGCCCCAGGGGTCCTCCACCCACCGGGGAGCTGTTTTTT,CASSPRGPPPTGELFF
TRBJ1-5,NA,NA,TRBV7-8,TGTGCCAGCAGCGTAGGGGTTGGGGGGCAGCCCCAGCATTTT,CASSVGVGGQPQHF
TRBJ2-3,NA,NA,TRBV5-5,TGTGCCAGCAGCTTGACAGGGCAAAGGGATACGCAGTATTTT,CASSLTGQRDTQYF
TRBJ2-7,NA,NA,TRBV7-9,TGTGCCAGCAGCTTAGGGTCGGTCTTAATCTACGAGCAGTACTTC,CASSLGSVLIYEQYF
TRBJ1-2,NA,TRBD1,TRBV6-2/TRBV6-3,TGTGCCAGCAGTTTACCCTTACAGGGGGCGAGCGGCTACACCTTC,CASSLPLQGASGYTF
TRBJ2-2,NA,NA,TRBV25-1,TGTGCCAGCAGTTTTTCGGGGTCGATAAGTACCGGGGAGCTGTTTTTT,CASSFSGSISTGELFF
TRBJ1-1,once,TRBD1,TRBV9,TGTGCCAGCAGCTCAGACAGGGGCCTCAGCACTGAAGCTTTCTTT,CASSSDRGLSTEAFF
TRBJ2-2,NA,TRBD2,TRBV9,TGTGCCAGCAGCGTAGACACCCGGACTAGCGGGGCGGTCACCGGGGAGCTGTTTTTT,CASSVDTRTSGAVTGELFF
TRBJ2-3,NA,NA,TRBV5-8,TGTGCCAGCAGCTACCTATCGGTTGAGTATTTT,CASSYLSVEYF
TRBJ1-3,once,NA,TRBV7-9,TGTGCCAGCAGCGCAGGCGGGGAAAATGGAAACACCATATATTTT,CASSAGGENGNTIYF
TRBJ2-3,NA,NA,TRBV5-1,TGCGCCAGCAGCTTGGCGGGGGCAGATACGCAGTATTTT,CASSLAGADTQYF
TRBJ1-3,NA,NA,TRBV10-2,TGCGCCAGCAGTGATTCGTCGAGAGTGAGCTCTGGAAACACCATATATTTT,CASSDSSRVSSGNTIYF
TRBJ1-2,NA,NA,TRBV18,TGTGCCAGCTCATCGGACACTGAGTATGGCTACACCTTC,CASSSDTEYGYTF
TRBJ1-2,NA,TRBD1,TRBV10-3,TGTGCCATCAGCACAACCCGGGACAGGTCGAATTCTGATGGCTACACCTTC,CAISTTRDRSNSDGYTF
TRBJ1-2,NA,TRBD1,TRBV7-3,TGTGCCAGCAGCGCCCAGGGACAGACCCCTGGTGGCTACACCTTC,CASSAQGQTPGGYTF
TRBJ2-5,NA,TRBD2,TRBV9,TGTGCCAGCAGCGTAGCGGCTAGCGGGGGGGATGCCGAGACCCAGTACTTC,CASSVAASGGDAETQYF
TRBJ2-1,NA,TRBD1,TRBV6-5,TGTGCCAGCAGGGGGGAGCGGACAGGGTACCATGAGCAGTTCTTC,CASRGERTGYHEQFF
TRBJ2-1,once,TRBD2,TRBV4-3,TGCGCCAGCAGCCAAGATCTGGTTTTGGGAACTAGCGGGGTCATGGAGCAGTTCTTC,CASSQDLVLGTSGVMEQFF
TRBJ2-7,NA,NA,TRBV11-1,TGTGCCAGCAGCTTAGCCGGGTCCGACTACGAGCAGTACTTC,CASSLAGSDYEQYF
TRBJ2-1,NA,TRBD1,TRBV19,TGTGCCAGTAGGTCCCGCCGGACAGGGGGAATCTACAATGAGCAGTTCTTC,CASRSRRTGGIYNEQFF
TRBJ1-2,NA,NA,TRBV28,TGTGCCAGCAGTTCGGGGGGTGGCGCCTATGGCTACACCTTC,CASSSGGGAYGYTF
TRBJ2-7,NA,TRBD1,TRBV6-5,TGTGCCAGCAGGCTCGACGGGACAGGGACCGAGCAGTACTTC,CASRLDGTGTEQYF
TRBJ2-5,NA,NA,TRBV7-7,TGTGCCAGCAGCCCGTCGGGGGCCCAGGGGGGGACCCAGTACTTC,CASSPSGAQGGTQYF
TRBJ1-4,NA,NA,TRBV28,TGTGCCAGCAGCCCCTCTAGGGGAACTAATGAAAAACTGTTTTTT,CASSPSRGTNEKLFF
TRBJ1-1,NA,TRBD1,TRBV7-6,TGTGCCAGCAGCTTAAATCCCAAAAGGACAGGGCTGAGGAACACTGAAGCTTTCTTT,CASSLNPKRTGLRNTEAFF
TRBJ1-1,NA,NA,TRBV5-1,TGCGCCAGCGCGGGGCAGTTTATGAACACTGAAGCTTTCTTT,CASAGQFMNTEAFF
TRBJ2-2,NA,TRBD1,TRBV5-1,TGCGCCAGCAGCCCGACAGGGGGCTCCGGGGAGCTGTTTTTT,CASSPTGGSGELFF
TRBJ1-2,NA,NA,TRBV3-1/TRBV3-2,TGTGCCAGCAGCCGCAGGGGATGGGACTATGGCTACACCTTC,CASSRRGWDYGYTF
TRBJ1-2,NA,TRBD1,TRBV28,TGTGCCAGCAGTTTAAGCTCGGGACAGGGGATAAACTATGGCTACACCTTC,CASSLSSGQGINYGYTF
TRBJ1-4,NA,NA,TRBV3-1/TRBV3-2,TGTGCCAGCACCCAAGGAAAGCACCAAGCGTTTTTT,CASTQGKHQAFF
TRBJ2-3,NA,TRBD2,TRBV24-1,TGTGCCACCAGTGGATCAAGCGGGGTCAAGTATTTT,CATSGSSGVKYF
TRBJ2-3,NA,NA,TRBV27,TGTGCCAGCAGTCTCGATACGCAGTATTTT,CASSLDTQYF
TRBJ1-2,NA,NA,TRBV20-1,TGCAGTGCTAGAGTCAACACTGGCTACACCTTC,CSARVNTGYTF
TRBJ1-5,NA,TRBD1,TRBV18,TGTGCCAGCTCACCTAGGACAGGGGCCCCATATAGCAATCAGCCCCAGCATTTT,CASSPRTGAPYSNQPQHF
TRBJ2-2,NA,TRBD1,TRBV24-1,TGTGCCACCAGTCCAGGGGGAAACACCGGGGAGCTGTTTTTT,CATSPGGNTGELFF